Following are 24 T cell receptor beta chains from one sample sequenced in a study of blood T cell repertoires in COVID-19. Clones were read by immunoSEQ multiplex PCR, and TCRdb kept only the in-frame ones, dropping some. In the table there are 250,000 to 400,000 clones, about nine tenths of which are singletons. The sequenced material came from peripheral blood. These receptors originate from a woman under 40 with COVID-19, enrolled during active disease.

This clone was counted once. The chain is built from TRBV7-3 and TRBJ2-1, with 11 nucleotides matching TRBD2. Per the germline V gene, CDR1 is SGHTA and CDR2 is FQGTGA. Trimming removed 2 bases from V and 8 bases from J; junction bases left unmatched: 8. This CDR3 region has 16 residues. CDR3: CASSLGLAGGFDEQFF. For the CDR3, the DNA is TGTGCCAGCAGCTTAGGATTAGCGGGAGGGTTTGATGAGCAGTTCTTC.

The chain combines TRBV5-1 with TRBJ1-3; the D is unclear. CDR1 SGHRS and CDR2 YFSETQ come from the germline V gene. This CDR3 contains 15 residues. Trimming cost V 4 bases and J 0 bases, with 11 bases left between them. In DNA, the CDR3 is TGCGCCAGCAGCCCCCGGGAGATCTCTGGAAACACCATATATTTT. Its protein product is CASSPREISGNTIYF.

The chain has TRBV30 and TRBJ1-1, with TRBD1 matching over 7 bases. The CDR3 spans 16 residues. In germline, CDR1 is GTSNPN, CDR2 SVGIG (reference sequence). V was clipped by 3 bases and J by 4 bases; unmatched bases: 14. The CDR3 DNA sequence: TGTGCCTGGAGGACGGGACAGTACTACGCTGTCACTGAAGCTTTCTTT. This codes for CAWRTGQYYAVTEAFF. The full variable domain, with the rest looked up from reference TRBV30 and TRBJ1-1, is SQTIHQWPATLVQPVGSPLSLECTVEGTSNPNLYWYRQAAGRGLQLLFYSVGIGQISSEVPQNLSASRPQDRQFILSSKKLLLSDSGFYLCAWRTGQYYAVTEAFFGQGTRLTVV.

The chain employs TRBV27 and TRBJ2-2; D is perhaps TRBD1 (5 bases). Germline-derived CDR1 and CDR2 are MNHEY and SMNVEV (reference sequence). The CDR3 runs 14 residues. Deletions cut 3 bases from V and 5 bases from J, with 10 bases between. For the CDR3, the DNA is TGTGCCAGCAGTTTCGAGACAGAGACCGGGGAGCTGTTTTTT. Its translation is CASSFETETGELFF.

The chain carries TRBV5-6 and TRBJ2-5, with TRBD1 identical over 9 bases. The CDR3 length is 15 residues. The trim removed 4 bases at V and 5 bases at J, leaving 9 bases unmatched. Germline V CDR1 and CDR2: SGHDT, YYEEEE. CDR3 coding DNA: TGTGCCAGCAGCCAATCCGGGACAGGGTGGGAGACCCAGTACTTC. This gives the protein CASSQSGTGWETQYF.

This clone was detected only once. The genes are TRBV2 and TRBJ2-5; 10 bases line up with TRBD2. The CDR3 is 14 residues long. V dropped 5 bases and J dropped 3; count of bases not matched to a gene: 3. Germline V gene sequence: CDR1 SNHLY, CDR2 FYNNEI. This chain's CDR3 is CASSLLAGEETQYF. The CDR3 DNA is TGTGCCAGCAGTCTCCTAGCGGGAGAAGAGACCCAGTACTTC.

This sequence joins TRBV5-6 and TRBJ1-5, with 9 nucleotides matching TRBD1. Germline assignment: CDR1 SGHDT and CDR2 YYEEEE. The V gene end was trimmed by 4 bases and the J gene end by 7 bases; junction bases not matched to a gene: 9. The CDR3 has 15 residues. This chain's CDR3 is CASSRRGQGTQPQHF. In DNA, the CDR3 is TGTGCCAGCAGCCGCCGGGGACAGGGTACGCAGCCCCAGCATTTT. The full variable domain, with the rest looked up from reference TRBV5-6 and TRBJ1-5, is DAGVTQSPTHLIKTRGQQVTLRCSPKSGHDTVSWYQQALGQGPQFIFQYYEEEERQRGNFPDRFSGHQFPNYSSELNVNALLLGDSALYLCASSRRGQGTQPQHFGDGTRLSIL.

This rearrangement joins TRBV2 to TRBJ1-4; no clear D gene. Germline V lookup: CDR1 SNHLY, CDR2 FYNNEI. The CDR3 extends over 13 amino acids. The V and J ends lost 6 bases and 7 bases respectively, with 12 bases between them. CDR3 loop: CASRVGLTEKLFF. In nucleotides, the CDR3 is TGTGCCAGCAGGGTAGGACTCACTGAAAAACTGTTTTTT.

The chain joins TRBV25-1 to TRBJ1-2, with TRBD1 as a possible D gene (6 bases). The germline V gene has CDR1 MGHDK and CDR2 SYGVNS. The CDR3 covers 14 residues. Trimming took off 5 bases at V and 4 bases at J, with 14 bases between the two ends. The CDR3: CASSRGRGSYGYTF. The CDR3 coding sequence is TGTGCCAGCAGTCGGGGCAGGGGTTCCTATGGCTACACCTTC.

The rearrangement joins TRBV10-1 to TRBJ1-4; the match to TRBD1 covers 10 bases. The CDR3 is made up of 15 amino acids. Germline CDR1 reads WNHNN; CDR2 reads SYGVQD (reference sequence). Trimming at V came to 3 bases and at J to 8 bases, leaving 6 bases not matched to a gene. The CDR3 sequence: CASSDGGTGDEKLFF. The CDR3 region has the DNA TGCGCCAGCAGTGATGGGGGGACAGGGGACGAAAAACTGTTTTTT.

The chain combines TRBV28 with TRBJ1-1; D is unclear. The CDR3 consists of 10 residues. V was clipped by 2 bases and J by 10 bases, with 5 bases between them. Germline CDR1 reads MDHEN; CDR2 reads SYDVKM. As DNA, the CDR3 is TGTGCCAGCAGTTTAGGGAGAGCTTTCTTT. Its protein product is CASSLGRAFF.

This clone was counted a few times. The V and J genes are TRBV15 and TRBJ1-1, with D possibly matching TRBD1 (5 bases). V was clipped by 5 bases and J by 7 bases, with 14 bases between them. The CDR3 has 13 amino acids. Germline CDR1 is LNHNV and CDR2 is YYDKDF (reference sequence). The CDR3 region has the DNA TGTGCCACCAGCGTTTTACGGGGGAGTGAAGCTTTCTTT. This gives the protein CATSVLRGSEAFF.

The chain links TRBV6-5 to TRBJ1-1; tentative D call: TRBD1 (5 bases). The germline gives CDR1 MNHEY, CDR2 SVGAGI. The CDR3 spans 13 residues. Deletions cut 5 bases from V and 0 bases from J, with 7 bases between. The CDR3 sequence: CASSQQVNTEAFF. The CDR3 nucleotides read TGTGCCAGCAGTCAACAGGTGAACACTGAAGCTTTCTTT.

This clone appeared a single time. This sequence joins TRBV5-6 and TRBJ1-4; no clear D gene. V shed 5 bases and J shed 12 bases, with 14 bases lying between them. This CDR3 comprises 12 residues. From germline, CDR1 is SGHDT and CDR2 YYEEEE. The CDR3 DNA reads as TGTGCCAGCAGTCTGGGCCGCTTGCAACTGTTTTTT. Its protein is CASSLGRLQLFF.

V is TRBV6-1 and J is TRBJ1-5, with 7 bases fitting TRBD1. Germline CDR1 reads MNHNS; CDR2 reads SASEGT. V was pared by 0 bases and J by 9 bases, with 5 bases of the junction left unmatched. The CDR3 has 14 residues. In DNA form, the CDR3 reads TGTGCCAGCAGTGAAGCGAACAGGGGTTGGCCCCAGCATTTT. This translates into CASSEANRGWPQHF.

The chain uses TRBV2 and TRBJ2-4; TRBD2 agrees at 10 bases. Germline CDR1 SNHLY, CDR2 FYNNEI. The J segment lost 9 bases and the V segment lost 2 bases, leaving 10 bases of the junction unmatched. This CDR3 has 16 amino acids. The CDR3, as DNA: TGTGCCAGCAGTGAAATGCCTAGCGGGAGTATGGGCATTCAGTACTTC. It translates to CASSEMPSGSMGIQYF.

The chain combines TRBV9 with TRBJ2-1, with D possibly matching TRBD2 (7 bases). The V end lost 2 bases, the J end lost 9 bases, and 12 bases lay between the germline ends. The CDR3 is 13 amino acids. CDR1 and CDR2 (germline): SGDLS, YYNGEE. Written as DNA, the CDR3 is TGTGCCAGCAGCGTTGGAAGGGGGGGTGAGCAGTTCTTC. Its protein product is CASSVGRGGEQFF.

There are a few counts of this clone. The rearrangement links TRBV27 to TRBJ1-2, with D unresolved. Germline values: CDR1 MNHEY, CDR2 SMNVEV (reference sequence). The CDR3 contains 14 residues. Trimming took 6 bases from V and 4 from J, leaving 15 bases between them. CDR3 nucleotides: TGTGCCAGCAGACGACTCGGGAGGAGCTATGGCTACACCTTC. This translates into CASRRLGRSYGYTF.

The gene calls are TRBV19 and TRBJ1-5, with 8 nucleotides matching TRBD1. V dropped 2 bases and J dropped 9; count of bases not matched to a gene: 9. The CDR3 consists of 15 residues. CDR1 and CDR2 from the germline V gene are LNHDA and SQIVND (reference sequence). For the CDR3, the DNA is TGTGCCAGTAGTATAAACACAGGGGGAGGTCGGCCCCAGCATTTT. It is translated as CASSINTGGGRPQHF. The whole variable domain, remainder taken from reference TRBV19 and TRBJ1-5, is DGGITQSPKYLFRKEGQNVTLSCEQNLNHDAMYWYRQDPGQGLRLIYYSQIVNDFQKGDIAEGYSVSREKKESFPLTVTSAQKNPTAFYLCASSINTGGGRPQHFGDGTRLSIL.

The DNA for the CDR3 is TGTGCCAGCAGTGGAAGCGGAAGAGGAGCCGGGGAGCTGTTTTTT. Translating it yields CASSGSGRGAGELFF. The chain uses TRBV27 and TRBJ2-2, with D tentatively TRBD2 (5 bases). CDR1 is MNHEY, CDR2 SMNVEV, per germline (reference sequence). Deletions cut 5 bases from V and 6 bases from J, with 16 bases between. This CDR3 has 15 residues.

The chain couples TRBV29-1 to TRBJ1-2; the D gene is possibly TRBD1 (6 bases). The V gene lost 4 bases and the J gene lost 1 base, with 13 bases spanning the gap. The CDR3 has 14 residues. The germline V gene encodes CDR1 SQVTM and CDR2 ANQGSEA. DNA for the CDR3: TGCAGCGTTGTGACAGGAGATAATAACTATGGCTACACCTTC. Protein product: CSVVTGDNNYGYTF.

The table lists this clone with a count of one. This chain joins TRBV6-5 and TRBJ1-1; 7 bases agree with TRBD1. The V gene's germline CDR1 is MNHEY and CDR2 SVGAGI. This CDR3 has 14 residues. V dropped 7 bases and J dropped 7; count of bases not matched to a gene: 12. The CDR3 DNA sequence: TGTGCCAGCACTTCCCCAGGGGGGCGGATTGAAGCTTTCTTT. Translating it yields CASTSPGGRIEAFF.

The CDR3 nucleotides read TGCGCCAGCAGCTTCGGTCCCGGGAGGGAGAACGAGCAGTACTTC. It is translated as CASSFGPGRENEQYF. This chain links TRBV5-1 with TRBJ2-7; 8 bases agree with TRBD2. V shed 2 bases, J shed 5 bases, and the junction held 9 bases outside the gene matches. The CDR3 runs 15 residues. From germline, CDR1 is SGHRS and CDR2 YFSETQ.

V and J are TRBV27 and TRBJ2-2, with 7 bases fitting TRBD2. This CDR3 has 17 residues. Germline lookup yields CDR1 MNHEY and CDR2 SMNVEV (reference sequence). Trimming removed 5 bases from V and 4 bases from J; junction bases left unmatched: 13. CDR3 sequence: CASSAGVFRGGTGELFF. CDR3 coding DNA: TGTGCCAGCAGTGCGGGAGTATTTAGAGGTGGCACCGGGGAGCTGTTTTTT.